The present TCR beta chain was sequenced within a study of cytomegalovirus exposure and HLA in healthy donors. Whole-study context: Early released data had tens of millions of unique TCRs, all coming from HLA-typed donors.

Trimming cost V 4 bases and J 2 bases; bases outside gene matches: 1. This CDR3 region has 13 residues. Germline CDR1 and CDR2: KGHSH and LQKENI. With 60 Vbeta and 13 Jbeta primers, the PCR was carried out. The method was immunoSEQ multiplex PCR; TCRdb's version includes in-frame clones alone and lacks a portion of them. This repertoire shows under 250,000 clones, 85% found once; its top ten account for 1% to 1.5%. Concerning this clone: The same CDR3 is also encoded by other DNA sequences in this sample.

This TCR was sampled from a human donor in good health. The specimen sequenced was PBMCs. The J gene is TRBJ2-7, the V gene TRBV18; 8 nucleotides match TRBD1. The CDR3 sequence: CASSRTGTYEQYF. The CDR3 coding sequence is TGTGCCAGCTCACGGACAGGGACCTACGAGCAGTACTTC.